One sample yielded the 4 T cell receptor beta chains listed below, sequenced in a study of blood T cell repertoires in COVID-19. The data were produced by immunoSEQ multiplex PCR, yet TCRdb's version contains in-frame clones alone and is incomplete. The sample records a few hundred thousand clones, roughly 90% being singletons. The specimen was PBMCs or T cells enriched from blood (not recorded which). The receptors here all came from a woman aged 55-69 years who had recovered from COVID-19.

The rearrangement links TRBV10-3 to TRBJ2-2; TRBD2 aligns across 7 bases. From germline, CDR1 is ENHRY and CDR2 SYGVKD. The trim removed 7 bases at V and 5 bases at J, leaving 16 bases unmatched. CDR3 length equals 17 residues. The CDR3 here is CAIKEYGGSADTGELFF. In DNA form, the CDR3 reads TGTGCCATCAAGGAGTACGGCGGGAGTGCGGATACCGGGGAGCTGTTTTTT.

V is TRBV18 and J is TRBJ2-1; tentatively, D is TRBD2 (5 bases). The germline V gene has CDR1 KGHSH and CDR2 LQKENI. V was shortened by 2 bases and J by 12 bases, with 11 bases between the two germline ends. The CDR3 runs to 12 residues. The CDR3 DNA reads as TGTGCCAGCTCACCAGAGGGTAAGGGGCAGTTCTTC. This codes for CASSPEGKGQFF.

J is TRBJ2-7 and V is TRBV19, with 10 bases fitting TRBD1. V lost 8 bases and J lost 2; bases outside the gene matches: 12. CDR3 size: 16 residues. Per germline, CDR1 LNHDA and CDR2 SQIVND (reference sequence). Here the CDR3 DNA reads TGTGCCAGTTCCCCCTCGGGACAGGGGCAACCCTACGAGCAGTACTTC. Protein sequence: CASSPSGQGQPYEQYF.

The gene calls are TRBV19 and TRBJ2-7; D call uncertain. The germline CDR1 and CDR2 sequences are LNHDA and SQIVND (reference sequence). This CDR3 spans 16 amino acids. V was shortened by 5 bases and J by 3 bases, with 20 bases between the two germline ends. CDR3 amino acids: CASSSLSAGKVYEQYF. The DNA of the CDR3 is TGTGCCAGTAGTTCCCTCTCGGCAGGCAAAGTCTACGAGCAGTACTTC.